The 22 T cell receptor beta chains given below trace back to one sample, sequenced in a study of blood T cells in healthy people across ages. PCR was performed a second time for about 6 to 12 cycles using a sample-barcoded 5' primer and a J-beta primer mix. MiXCR, applied by TCRdb to the 5' RACE reads, yields one record per CDR3 protein. The sample holds around 870,000 distinct CDR3 sequences; 29% are singletons and the top ten take around a sixth. The sequenced sample was blood. These receptors all stem from an elderly woman in good health.

This chain connects TRBV4-3 to TRBJ2-3, with TRBD1 as a possible D gene (5 bases). Trimming took 5 bases from V and 2 from J, leaving 11 bases between them. Germline loops: CDR1 LGHNA, CDR2 YSLEER. The CDR3 extends over 14 amino acids. The CDR3 nucleotides are TGCGCCAGCAGCTTGAACAGGCCCACAGATACGCAGTATTTT. It is translated as CASSLNRPTDTQYF.

A few counts support this clonotype. This chain uses TRBV30 with TRBJ2-2; D ambiguous. V lost 3 bases and J lost 10, with 9 bases in between. The CDR3 loop spans 11 amino acids. Germline V gives CDR1 GTSNPN, CDR2 SVGIG (reference sequence). The CDR3 sequence is CAWSSQLELFF. The CDR3 DNA sequence: TGTGCCTGGAGCTCACAATTGGAGCTGTTTTTT.

The chain links TRBV29-1 to TRBJ1-1, with TRBD1 as a possible D gene (5 bases). V gave up 2 bases and J gave up 6 bases, with 13 bases separating them. CDR1 is SQVTM, CDR2 ANQGSEA, per germline. The CDR3 loop spans 13 amino acids. CDR3 in amino acids: CSVEPREVPEAFF. CDR3 DNA sequence: TGCAGCGTTGAACCCAGGGAGGTACCTGAAGCTTTCTTT.

This clonotype was seen more than once but under ten times. V usage is TRBV25-1 and J usage is TRBJ2-5; 8 nucleotides line up with TRBD2. V shed 0 bases and J 11 bases; nucleotides not matched to a gene: 26. The V gene's germline CDR1 is MGHDK and CDR2 SYGVNS. The CDR3 has 20 residues. CDR3 nucleotide sequence: TGTGCCAGCAGTGAATACGGGAGGGGCCGACTAGTGAGCCCTTACAATGAGCAGTACTTC. Translation gives CASSEYGRGRLVSPYNEQYF.

The J gene is TRBJ1-2, the V gene TRBV7-2; 8 bases align to TRBD1. V was clipped by 2 bases and J by 8 bases; unmatched bases: 10. Germline CDR1 reads SGHTA; CDR2 reads FQGNSA. This CDR3 is built from 15 residues. The CDR3 DNA reads as TGTGCCAGCAGCTTAAAGGCAGGGGGCCTTGGCGGCTACACCTTC. Its protein is CASSLKAGGLGGYTF. The full variable domain, completed using reference TRBV7-2 and TRBJ1-2, is GAGVSQSPSNKVTEKGKDVELRCDPISGHTALYWYRQSLGQGLEFLIYFQGNSAPDKSGLPSDRFSAERTGGSVSTLTIQRTQQEDSAVYLCASSLKAGGLGGYTFGSGTRLTVV.

A remark on this clonotype: This likely comes from a read error, as the CDR3 has no conserved phenylalanine or tryptophan at its end. The chain joins TRBV12-3 or TRBV12-4 to TRBJ2-3, with D possibly TRBD1 on 5 matching bases. Trimming took 2 bases from V and 4 from J, leaving 7 bases between them. The CDR3 contains 13 residues. CDR3 DNA sequence: TGTGCCAGCAGTTTACAGGGTGCAGATACGCAGTATTCT. Amino acids: CASSLQGADTQYS.

The chain combines TRBV7-2 with TRBJ1-6; weak D call: TRBD1 (5 bases). CDR1 is SGHTA, CDR2 FQGNSA, per germline. V was cut by 1 base and J by 7 bases, with 17 bases left in between. The CDR3 extends over 17 amino acids. This CDR3 reads CASSLDITVRENSPLHF. The CDR3 DNA reads as TGTGCCAGCAGCTTAGATATCACAGTCAGGGAAAATTCACCCCTCCACTTT.

The chain combines TRBV7-8 with TRBJ2-7; 8 positions agree with TRBD2. Germline V gene data show CDR1 as SGHVS and CDR2 as FQNEAQ. This CDR3 is built from 15 residues. V shed 4 bases and J 4 bases; nucleotides not matched to a gene: 9. CDR3 protein: CASSSRAGVGYEQYF. The CDR3 DNA sequence: TGTGCCAGCAGCTCCCGAGCGGGGGTGGGATACGAGCAGTACTTC.

Details on this clonotype: This sequence may be a read error, since a much larger clone differs from it by one base. The rearrangement uses TRBV24-1 and TRBJ1-2, with D possibly matching TRBD1 (6 bases). The germline V gene has CDR1 KGHDR and CDR2 SFDVKD. The CDR3 is 12 residues long. Written as DNA, the CDR3 is TGTGTCACCGGGACAAAGAACTATGGCTACACCTTC. The encoded protein is CVTGTKNYGYTF.

In its sample, this clonotype was seen many times. The genes are TRBV7-2 and TRBJ2-3; D remains ambiguous. With 0 bases removed from V and 1 base from J, the gap between germline ends came to 8 bases. The CDR3 is 15 amino acids. Germline V gene data show CDR1 as SGHTA and CDR2 as FQGNSA. The CDR3 DNA reads TGTGCCAGCAGCTTAGCGCTCGGCGGCACAGATACGCAGTATTTT. Residues: CASSLALGGTDTQYF. Full variable domain (outside the CDR3, taken from reference TRBV7-2 and TRBJ2-3): GAGVSQSPSNKVTEKGKDVELRCDPISGHTALYWYRQSLGQGLEFLIYFQGNSAPDKSGLPSDRFSAERTGGSVSTLTIQRTQQEDSAVYLCASSLALGGTDTQYFGPGTRLTVL.

The CDR3 reads CASSSGTGWKETQYF. In DNA form, the CDR3 reads TGCGCCAGCAGCAGCGGGACAGGGTGGAAAGAGACCCAGTACTTC. The chain links TRBV5-1 to TRBJ2-5, with 9 nucleotides matching TRBD1. With 4 bases clipped from V and 3 bases from J, the junction kept 7 bases outside the gene matches. Germline lookup yields CDR1 SGHRS and CDR2 YFSETQ. This CDR3 contains 15 residues.

The V call is TRBV7-2, the J call TRBJ2-5, with TRBD2 identical over 7 bases. Germline V lookup: CDR1 SGHTA, CDR2 FQGNSA. V trimming: 6 bases; J trimming: 5 bases; junction bases outside the gene matches: 6. The CDR3 is 13 residues long. CDR3 residues: CASRETSLETQYF. DNA for the CDR3: TGTGCCAGCAGAGAGACTAGCCTCGAGACCCAGTACTTC.

This clonotype was seen repeatedly, ten times or more. The rearrangement uses TRBV4-3 and TRBJ1-5; TRBD1 might be the D (6 bases). CDR1 is LGHNA, CDR2 YSLEER, per germline. The CDR3 contains 15 residues. The ends were cut back, 4 bases at V and 0 bases at J, with 10 bases in the middle. CDR3 in DNA: TGCGCCAGCAGCCCGGGACACAGTAGCAATCAGCCCCAGCATTTT. This encodes CASSPGHSSNQPQHF.

This clonotype was detected ten times or more. The V and J genes are TRBV7-6 and TRBJ2-1, with D perhaps being TRBD1 or TRBD2 (6 bases each). The CDR3 covers 15 residues. Per the germline V gene, CDR1 is SGHVS and CDR2 is FNYEAQ. The V end lost 2 bases, the J end lost 8 bases, and 16 bases lay between the germline ends. CDR3 sequence: CASSLRGRGIDEQFF. Written as DNA, the CDR3 is TGTGCCAGCAGCTTACGGGGGCGGGGTATCGATGAGCAGTTCTTC.

This clonotype was recorded a few times. V and J are TRBV3-1 and TRBJ1-1; unclear D gene. Trimming removed 0 bases from V and 7 bases from J, with 9 bases in between. The germline CDR1 and CDR2 sequences are LGHDT and YNNKEL (reference sequence). The CDR3 sequence is 13 residues long. The CDR3 region is CASSQDLSSEAFF. As DNA, the CDR3 is TGTGCCAGCAGCCAAGATTTGTCGAGTGAAGCTTTCTTT.

V and J are TRBV20-1 and TRBJ1-2; weak D call: TRBD1 (5 bases). With 0 bases removed from V and 4 bases from J, the gap between germline ends came to 21 bases. This CDR3 has 17 amino acids. Germline CDR1 is DFQATT and CDR2 is SNEGSKA (reference sequence). DNA for the CDR3: TGCAGTGCTAGAGATCCAGACGGGGCAGGGTCGGTCTATGGCTACACCTTC. Its translation is CSARDPDGAGSVYGYTF.

This clonotype turned up a few times. A much larger clone lies one base from this, so it may be a read error. This rearrangement joins TRBV12-3 or TRBV12-4 to TRBJ1-5, with a tentative D call TRBD1 (5 bases). Trimming took off 6 bases at V and 0 bases at J, with 9 bases between the two ends. The CDR3 runs to 14 residues. The CDR3 region is CASRGQLSNQPQHF. In DNA, the CDR3 is TGTGCCAGCAGGGGGCAGCTTAGCAATCAGCCCCAGCATTTT.

This clonotype appeared once. The rearrangement joins TRBV25-1 to TRBJ2-5, with 9 positions matching TRBD1. Germline V gene sequence: CDR1 MGHDK, CDR2 SYGVNS. The CDR3 is made up of 14 amino acids. The V segment lost 6 bases and the J segment 7 bases; nucleotides outside the gene matches: 9. The CDR3 nucleotides read TGTGCCAGCAGCGACACAGGGGGCGGAGGGACCCAGTACTTC. Its translation: CASSDTGGGGTQYF.

This clonotype was counted many times. The chain is built from TRBV2 and TRBJ1-2; D uncertain. Germline CDR1 SNHLY, CDR2 FYNNEI. The CDR3 runs 12 residues. Trimming removed 3 bases from V and 1 base from J, with 3 bases in between. The CDR3 loop is CASSDFNYGYTF. The CDR3 DNA is TGTGCCAGCAGTGACTTTAACTATGGCTACACCTTC.

Remarks on this clonotype: A much larger clone is a single base away; this may be a read error. V is TRBV29-1 and J is TRBJ2-1, with a tentative D call TRBD1 (5 bases). V lost 7 bases to trimming and J lost 12 bases, with 19 bases between them. The CDR3 length is 12 residues. CDR1 is SQVTM, CDR2 ANQGSEA, per germline. The CDR3 DNA reads TGCAGCGGCGAACAGGCCCCAACTCGGCAGTTCTTC. Translation gives CSGEQAPTRQFF.

V gene TRBV20-1 combines with J gene TRBJ1-5; maybe TRBD1 (5 bases). CDR3 length: 12 residues. Looked up from germline, CDR1 is DFQATT and CDR2 is SNEGSKA (reference sequence). V lost 6 bases and J lost 6, with 12 bases in between. The CDR3 region has the DNA TGCAGTGCACAGAGGGGTGCTCAGCCCCAGCATTTT. It translates to CSAQRGAQPQHF.

This clonotype was seen ten or more times. This chain uses TRBV5-1 with TRBJ1-5; D gene ambiguous. Per the germline V gene, CDR1 is SGHRS and CDR2 is YFSETQ. This CDR3 spans 14 amino acids. V lost 0 bases, J lost 3 bases, and 7 bases lay in between. CDR3 region: CASSLGGNNQPQHF. The CDR3 DNA reads as TGCGCCAGCAGCTTGGGCGGAAACAATCAGCCCCAGCATTTT. Full variable domain (remainder filled in from reference TRBV5-1 and TRBJ1-5): KAGVTQTPRYLIKTRGQQVTLSCSPISGHRSVSWYQQTPGQGLQFLFEYFSETQRNKGNFPGRFSGRQFSNSRSEMNVSTLELGDSALYLCASSLGGNNQPQHFGDGTRLSIL.